Listed below are T cell receptor beta chains from one sample, sequenced in a study of cytomegalovirus exposure and HLA in healthy donors. The data were produced by immunoSEQ multiplex PCR, yet TCRdb's version contains in-frame clones alone and is incomplete. The table lists 95,000 to 150,000 clones, about 74% of them singletons. The sample was PBMCs. These receptors originate from a middle-aged woman in good health and CMV-seropositive. The CDR3 runs from the conserved cysteine through the conserved F or W. D genes are given only for firm matches. Only some rows state a clone size, as once, few, many or a class for expanded clones.

TRBJ2-5 TRBV5-1 NA TRBD2 CASSLAGTSGASQETQYF TGCGCCAGCAGCTTGGCAGGGACTAGCGGAGCCTCCCAAGAGACCCAGTACTTC
TRBJ2-2 TRBV6-1 NA NA CASRGATAGELFF TGTGCCTCCCGGGGGGCTACGGCCGGGGAGCTGTTTTTT
TRBJ1-1 TRBV7-9 NA TRBD1 CASSLGQGNTEAFF TGTGCCAGCAGCTTAGGACAGGGGAACACTGAAGCTTTCTTT
TRBJ2-3 TRBV6-5 NA NA CASTQTIRTADTQYF TGTGCCAGCACGCAGACTATACGCACGGCAGATACGCAGTATTTT
TRBJ2-5 TRBV10-3 NA TRBD1 CAISGQGQETQYF TGTGCCATCAGTGGACAGGGCCAAGAGACCCAGTACTTC
TRBJ2-4 TRBV15 once NA CATSRDPGEIQYF TGTGCCACCAGCAGGGATCCAGGGGAGATTCAGTACTTC
TRBJ1-1 TRBV2 NA NA CASSQGEAFF TGTGCCAGCAGCCAGGGAGAAGCTTTCTTT
TRBJ2-3 TRBV9 NA TRBD2 CASSVAPSGGGTDTQYF TGTGCCAGCAGCGTAGCTCCTAGCGGGGGTGGAACAGATACGCAGTATTTT
TRBJ2-2 TRBV19 NA TRBD2 CATLPQAGATGELFF TGTGCCACCCTCCCCCAAGCGGGGGCCACCGGGGAGCTGTTTTTT
TRBJ1-1 TRBV6-5 few NA CASSYSSPLRTEAFF TGTGCCAGCAGTTACTCGAGCCCTCTGAGGACTGAAGCTTTCTTT
TRBJ1-5 TRBV6-5 NA TRBD1 CASSVDRVGNQPQHF TGTGCCAGCAGTGTGGACAGGGTGGGCAATCAGCCCCAGCATTTT
TRBJ2-7 TRBV19 NA NA CASSIGPRTDSYEQYF TGTGCCAGTAGTATAGGCCCCCGGACAGACTCCTACGAGCAGTACTTC
TRBJ1-6 TRBV18 NA TRBD1 CASSADRGGPLHF TGTGCCAGCTCAGCGGACAGGGGAGGACCCCTCCACTTT
TRBJ2-7 TRBV29-1 NA TRBD1 CSVQTGVAGYEQYF TGCAGCGTGCAAACAGGGGTGGCGGGCTACGAGCAGTACTTC
TRBJ2-7 TRBV9 once TRBD1 CASSPGQGAIEQYF TGTGCCAGCAGCCCGGGACAGGGGGCGATCGAGCAGTACTTC
TRBJ2-3 TRBV7-9 NA TRBD2 CASSFLLAGGPAGDTQYF TGTGCCAGCAGCTTTTTGCTAGCGGGAGGCCCCGCGGGAGATACGCAGTATTTT
TRBJ1-2 TRBV27 once TRBD1 CASSPRTGANYGYTF TGTGCCAGCAGTCCACGGACAGGGGCTAACTATGGCTACACCTTC
TRBJ2-2 TRBV10-3 NA TRBD1 CAISVPGTGDTGELFF TGTGCCATCAGTGTGCCAGGGACAGGGGACACCGGGGAGCTGTTTTTT
TRBJ1-2 TRBV5-4 NA NA CASSLSGSLGHGYTF TGTGCCAGCAGCCTATCGGGGAGCTTAGGTCATGGCTACACCTTC
TRBJ2-3 TRBV4-2 NA NA CASSQDLEQATDTQYF TGTGCCAGCAGCCAAGATTTGGAACAGGCCACAGATACGCAGTATTTT
TRBJ2-5 TRBV29-1 few NA CSVGPLDSVETQYF TGCAGCGTTGGGCCACTAGATTCGGTGGAGACCCAGTACTTC
TRBJ2-3 TRBV9 NA NA CASSPRQGQAGTAAGAQYF TGTGCCAGCAGCCCCCGCCAAGGGCAGGCGGGAACCGCTGCCGGGGCGCAGTATTTT
TRBJ2-6 TRBV19 NA NA CASRISKQPGANVLTF TGTGCCAGTAGGATTTCTAAGCAACCTGGGGCCAACGTCCTGACTTTC
TRBJ2-3 TRBV19 NA NA CASNVDPPDTQYF TGTGCCAGTAATGTAGACCCCCCGGATACGCAGTATTTT
TRBJ2-3 TRBV4-1 NA NA CASSQVDTSTDTQYF TGCGCCAGCAGCCAAGTGGACACTAGCACAGATACGCAGTATTTT
TRBJ1-1 TRBV27 NA NA CASSLYRVSTEAFF TGTGCCAGCAGTTTATACAGGGTGAGCACTGAAGCTTTCTTT
TRBJ1-5 TRBV27 NA TRBD1 CASRRTGPVGGGNQPQHF TGTGCCAGCAGACGGACAGGGCCCGTGGGGGGGGGCAATCAGCCCCAGCATTTT
TRBJ2-7 TRBV7-9 once TRBD2 CASSLAFGLAGGHYEQYF TGTGCCAGCAGCTTAGCGTTTGGGCTAGCGGGAGGACACTACGAGCAGTACTTC
TRBJ2-1 TRBV7-9 NA TRBD1 CASSPYGQVDNEQFF TGTGCCAGCAGCCCATACGGACAGGTTGACAATGAGCAGTTCTTC
TRBJ1-2 TRBV7-2 NA NA CASSPDSDYGYTF TGTGCCAGCAGTCCCGACTCAGACTATGGCTACACCTTC
TRBJ2-5 TRBV29-1 few TRBD2 CSVGGGGQETQYF TGCAGCGTTGGCGGGGGAGGCCAAGAGACCCAGTACTTC